These T cell receptor beta chains were read from a single sample in a study of shared clonotypes between healthy human individuals. Only in-frame clones appear in the TCRdb table, and some are missing; sequencing was by immunoSEQ multiplex PCR. The profile covers roughly 1 million clones, with around 74% appearing a single time and 1.4% to 1.5% taken by the ten largest. Source material: memory CD4+ T cells sorted from blood. These receptors were collected from a man younger than 30 in good health. The CDR3 runs from the conserved cysteine through the conserved F or W. Fields, in order: CDR3 protein, clone size, J gene, CDR3 length, V gene. Some rows have no size entry. The others give once, few or many, or a class for an expanded clone.

CDR3aa: CSASPSDEQFF
abundance: .
j_gene: TRBJ2-1
len: 11
v_gene: TRBV20-1

CDR3aa: CASLQTSGTGRDNSNQPQHF
abundance: .
j_gene: TRBJ1-5
len: 20
v_gene: TRBV21-1

CDR3aa: CASSLRGPRETQYF
abundance: many
j_gene: TRBJ2-5
len: 14
v_gene: TRBV28

CDR3aa: CASSLASGDGANYGYTF
abundance: .
j_gene: TRBJ1-2
len: 17
v_gene: TRBV28

CDR3aa: CASSELAPTQYF
abundance: .
j_gene: TRBJ2-5
len: 12
v_gene: TRBV2

CDR3aa: CASIFQGGYEQYF
abundance: .
j_gene: TRBJ2-7
len: 13
v_gene: TRBV10-2

CDR3aa: CASSLLNGGHSSF
abundance: .
j_gene: TRBJ2-3
len: 13
v_gene: TRBV7-2

CDR3aa: CASSEAGWVADEQFF
abundance: once
j_gene: TRBJ2-1
len: 15
v_gene: TRBV2

CDR3aa: CASSLKGLADYEQYF
abundance: .
j_gene: TRBJ2-7
len: 15
v_gene: TRBV19

CDR3aa: CASSQERAGRISYEQYF
abundance: .
j_gene: TRBJ2-7
len: 17
v_gene: TRBV14

CDR3aa: CASSSQGWHLGGYTF
abundance: few
j_gene: TRBJ1-2
len: 15
v_gene: TRBV7-9

CDR3aa: CASSFHRTGANVLTF
abundance: few
j_gene: TRBJ2-6
len: 15
v_gene: TRBV19

CDR3aa: CASTIGGSGNTIYF
abundance: few
j_gene: TRBJ1-3
len: 14
v_gene: TRBV28

CDR3aa: CASSVATGTGIYNEQFF
abundance: .
j_gene: TRBJ2-1
len: 17
v_gene: TRBV9

CDR3aa: CASSSTALTGELFF
abundance: .
j_gene: TRBJ2-2
len: 14
v_gene: TRBV11-3

CDR3aa: CASSQVYSQGTDTQYF
abundance: .
j_gene: TRBJ2-3
len: 16
v_gene: TRBV4-2

CDR3aa: CASSPEQGRGNTEAFF
abundance: few
j_gene: TRBJ1-1
len: 16
v_gene: TRBV7-9

CDR3aa: CASSRGQPGNEQFF
abundance: .
j_gene: TRBJ2-1
len: 14
v_gene: TRBV18

CDR3aa: CASSVTYTGELFF
abundance: .
j_gene: TRBJ2-2
len: 13
v_gene: TRBV9

CDR3aa: CASSLGVGNTIYF
abundance: .
j_gene: TRBJ1-3
len: 13
v_gene: TRBV5-1

CDR3aa: CASSFILAFTGELFF
abundance: once
j_gene: TRBJ2-2
len: 15
v_gene: TRBV7-9

CDR3aa: CASSPPLTANTGELFF
abundance: .
j_gene: TRBJ2-2
len: 16
v_gene: TRBV14

CDR3aa: CASSPASGVAYETQYF
abundance: .
j_gene: TRBJ2-5
len: 16
v_gene: TRBV4-1

CDR3aa: CASSPGPLLGDTQYF
abundance: .
j_gene: TRBJ2-3
len: 15
v_gene: TRBV19

CDR3aa: CASSLHRDSNQPQHF
abundance: .
j_gene: TRBJ1-5
len: 15
v_gene: TRBV4-1

CDR3aa: CASRVEGNYGYTF
abundance: few
j_gene: TRBJ1-2
len: 13
v_gene: TRBV6-1

CDR3aa: CASPPGGQYF
abundance: .
j_gene: TRBJ2-7
len: 10
v_gene: TRBV23-1

CDR3aa: CASSYGGGEYEQYF
abundance: .
j_gene: TRBJ2-7
len: 14
v_gene: TRBV6-5

CDR3aa: CASSNPGAGRYGYTF
abundance: .
j_gene: TRBJ1-2
len: 15
v_gene: TRBV19

CDR3aa: CASSQAITNEKLFF
abundance: .
j_gene: TRBJ1-4
len: 14
v_gene: TRBV10-2

CDR3aa: CASSLETSAETQYF
abundance: .
j_gene: TRBJ2-5
len: 14
v_gene: TRBV5-1

CDR3aa: CASAGPGNQPQHF
abundance: .
j_gene: TRBJ1-5
len: 13
v_gene: TRBV2

CDR3aa: CASSAQGDTGELFF
abundance: .
j_gene: TRBJ2-2
len: 14
v_gene: TRBV6-1

CDR3aa: CASSQGMHYEQYF
abundance: .
j_gene: TRBJ2-7
len: 13
v_gene: TRBV5-1

CDR3aa: CASSFIGQEAFF
abundance: .
j_gene: TRBJ1-1
len: 12
v_gene: TRBV7-9

CDR3aa: CASSPYSSYNSPLHF
abundance: few
j_gene: TRBJ1-6
len: 15
v_gene: TRBV27

CDR3aa: CAFDWTSGAGEQYF
abundance: .
j_gene: TRBJ2-7
len: 14
v_gene: TRBV30

CDR3aa: CASSPLQDPKGELFF
abundance: few
j_gene: TRBJ2-2
len: 15
v_gene: TRBV5-1

CDR3aa: CASSFPASGSNSPLHF
abundance: .
j_gene: TRBJ1-6
len: 16
v_gene: TRBV7-3

CDR3aa: CASSLEGLEAFF
abundance: .
j_gene: TRBJ1-1
len: 12
v_gene: TRBV9

CDR3aa: CASSVAAASSGNTIYF
abundance: once
j_gene: TRBJ1-3
len: 16
v_gene: TRBV9

CDR3aa: CASSILGHIYGYTF
abundance: few
j_gene: TRBJ1-2
len: 14
v_gene: TRBV19

CDR3aa: CASSSTNGNEKLFF
abundance: few
j_gene: TRBJ1-4
len: 14
v_gene: TRBV18

CDR3aa: CASSLSFSSGRRADTQYF
abundance: few
j_gene: TRBJ2-3
len: 18
v_gene: TRBV27

CDR3aa: CASSQASGRFSYNEQFF
abundance: .
j_gene: TRBJ2-1
len: 17
v_gene: TRBV14

CDR3aa: CASSATGTSVADTQYF
abundance: .
j_gene: TRBJ2-3
len: 16
v_gene: TRBV5-6

CDR3aa: CASRPSGQGEQEAFF
abundance: once
j_gene: TRBJ1-1
len: 15
v_gene: TRBV5-1

CDR3aa: CASSPPMSNTEAFF
abundance: .
j_gene: TRBJ1-1
len: 14
v_gene: TRBV18

CDR3aa: CASSIRAGTSGHNEQFF
abundance: .
j_gene: TRBJ2-1
len: 17
v_gene: TRBV11-2

CDR3aa: CASSLQATGTDTQYF
abundance: .
j_gene: TRBJ2-3
len: 15
v_gene: TRBV7-8

CDR3aa: CATATGANTGELFF
abundance: .
j_gene: TRBJ2-2
len: 14
v_gene: TRBV2

CDR3aa: CASSPVLDYGYTF
abundance: .
j_gene: TRBJ1-2
len: 13
v_gene: TRBV18